This entry lists 8 T cell receptor beta chains sequenced from one sample in a study of Graves' ophthalmopathy and Graves' hyperthyroidism. Using RNA transcripts, the TCR beta CDR3 regions were amplified. First-round RT-PCR relied on HTBI primers, and a second-round multiplex PCR came next. TCRdb reanalysed the multiplex PCR reads using MiXCR and keeps one entry per CDR3 protein. The sample records 650,000 to 800,000 distinct CDR3 sequences, about two fifths being singletons. The sequencing input was peripheral blood. The receptors derive from an adult man with Graves' ophthalmopathy.

This clonotype was recorded many times. The chain has TRBV10-3 and TRBJ2-7; tentative D call: TRBD1 (6 bases). Germline V gene lookup returns CDR1 ENHRY and CDR2 SYGVKD. This CDR3 spans 14 amino acids. Trimming left V 8 bases short and J 1 base short, with 15 bases between. CDR3 residues: CAIGRQGPSYEQYF. Here the CDR3 DNA reads TGTGCCATCGGTCGGCAGGGGCCTTCCTACGAGCAGTACTTC.

J is TRBJ2-5 and V is TRBV10-3, with 8 positions matching TRBD1. CDR3 length: 15 amino acids. J was trimmed by 1 base and V by 4 bases; bases with no gene match: 5. The germline CDR1 and CDR2 sequences are ENHRY and SYGVKD. The CDR3 protein is CAISGTGTFQETQYF. The CDR3 nucleotides read TGTGCCATCAGTGGGACAGGGACTTTCCAAGAGACCCAGTACTTC.

The chain joins TRBV10-2 to TRBJ2-5; TRBD2 might be the D (5 bases). From germline, CDR1 is WSHSY and CDR2 SAAADI. V shed 7 bases and J shed 5 bases, with 17 bases lying between them. The CDR3 is 14 residues long. CDR3 region: CASTHGEGAETQYF. For the CDR3, the DNA is TGCGCCAGCACCCACGGTGAGGGAGCGGAGACCCAGTACTTC.

There are many counts of this clonotype. This chain joins TRBV7-6 and TRBJ2-2, with 8 positions matching TRBD1. Germline V gene sequence: CDR1 SGHVS, CDR2 FNYEAQ. The CDR3 runs to 17 residues. Losses at the gene ends were 5 bases for V and 6 bases for J; bases not matched to a gene: 14. CDR3 DNA: TGTGCCAGCAGCATAGGAGGGACCCAGGGGGCGCCCGGGGAGCTGTTTTTT. It is translated as CASSIGGTQGAPGELFF.

The V gene is TRBV2, the J gene TRBJ2-2; possibly TRBD1 for D (5 bases). CDR3 length: 12 amino acids. Trimming shortened V by 3 bases and J by 7 bases, and 6 bases separated the two germline ends. Germline lookup yields CDR1 SNHLY and CDR2 FYNNEI. CDR3 nucleotides: TGTGCCAGCAGTGATCAGGGCGGGGAGCTGTTTTTT. It translates to CASSDQGGELFF.

This clonotype appeared many times. This chain's CDR3 is CASSRGLGNQPQHF. For the CDR3, the DNA is TGTGCCAGCAGTCGGGGCCTGGGCAATCAGCCCCAGCATTTT. The chain uses TRBV11-2 and TRBJ1-5; a weak D match, TRBD1 (5 bases). V was clipped by 6 bases and J by 2 bases, with 11 bases between them. CDR3 size: 14 residues. Germline lookup yields CDR1 SGHAT and CDR2 FQNNGV.

The rearrangement joins TRBV25-1 to TRBJ1-5, with TRBD1 matching 7 bases. This CDR3 contains 16 residues. The germline CDR1 and CDR2 sequences are MGHDK and SYGVNS. Trimming cost V 6 bases and J 0 bases; bases outside gene matches: 8. CDR3 in DNA: TGTGCCAGCAGCCAGAAGACAGGGTATAGCAATCAGCCCCAGCATTTT. Translating gives CASSQKTGYSNQPQHF. The entire variable domain, with the rest obtained from reference TRBV25-1 and TRBJ1-5, is as follows: EADIYQTPRYLVIGTGKKITLECSQTMGHDKMYWYQQDPGMELHLIHYSYGVNSTEKGDLSSESTVSRIRTEHFPLTLESARPSHTSQYLCASSQKTGYSNQPQHFGDGTRLSIL.

The chain uses TRBV11-2 and TRBJ1-4; a possible D gene is TRBD1 (5 bases). This CDR3 is 13 amino acids long. Per germline, CDR1 SGHAT and CDR2 FQNNGV. The V gene lost 4 bases and the J gene lost 7 bases, with 10 bases spanning the gap. CDR3 residues: CASSWEGTEKLFF. The CDR3 DNA follows: TGTGCCAGCAGCTGGGAAGGGACTGAAAAACTGTTTTTT. Full variable domain (remainder filled in from reference TRBV11-2 and TRBJ1-4): EAGVAQSPRYKIIEKRQSVAFWCNPISGHATLYWYQQILGQGPKLLIQFQNNGVVDDSQLPKDRFSAERLKGVDSTLKIQPAKLEDSAVYLCASSWEGTEKLFFGSGTQLSVL.